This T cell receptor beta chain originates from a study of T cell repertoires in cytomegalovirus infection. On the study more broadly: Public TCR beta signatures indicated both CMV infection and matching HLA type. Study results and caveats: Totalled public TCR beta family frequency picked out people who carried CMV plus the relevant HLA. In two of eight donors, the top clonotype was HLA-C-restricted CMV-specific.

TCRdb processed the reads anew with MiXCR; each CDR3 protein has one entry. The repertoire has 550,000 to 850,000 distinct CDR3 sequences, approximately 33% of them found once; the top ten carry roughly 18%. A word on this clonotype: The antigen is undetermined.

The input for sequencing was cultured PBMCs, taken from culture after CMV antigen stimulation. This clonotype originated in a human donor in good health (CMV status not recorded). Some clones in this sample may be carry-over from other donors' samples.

The DNA of the CDR3 is TGTGCCAGCAGCTCACAAGCGGGGACTAGAAATGAGCAGTTCTTC. Translating gives CASSSQAGTRNEQFF. The gene calls are TRBV7-2 and TRBJ2-1, with 8 bases lining up with TRBD2. CDR1 is SGHTA, CDR2 FQGNSA, per germline. V was clipped by 4 bases and J by 7 bases; unmatched bases: 9. CDR3 length: 15 residues. Using reference TRBV7-2 and TRBJ2-1 for the parts outside the CDR3, the full variable domain is GAGVSQSPSNKVTEKGKDVELRCDPISGHTALYWYRQSLGQGLEFLIYFQGNSAPDKSGLPSDRFSAERTGGSVSTLTIQRTQQEDSAVYLCASSSQAGTRNEQFFGPGTRLTVL.